This T cell receptor (beta chain) was sequenced in a study of Ad26.COV2.S vaccination and SARS-CoV-2 variants (TCRdb year 2021). With regard to the full study: Vaccine-arm donors were drawn from COV1001, a multicentre, randomized, double-blind, placebo-controlled phase I-IIa trial of Ad26.COV2.S in healthy adults. Ad26.COV2.S was administered intramuscularly at a dose of 5x10^10 or 1x10^11 viral particles, either as one shot or as two shots given 56 days apart. TCRbeta repertoire sequencing was used to assess the specificity and breadth of SARS-CoV-2-reactive T cell receptors after Ad26.COV2.S vaccination. A total of 32 samples were included in the TCR-sequenced set, comprising some 20 Ad26.COV2.S vaccine recipients, 5 placebo recipients and 8 SARS-CoV-2 convalescent individuals. Trial participants were randomized into five groups of five: low-dose or high-dose Ad26.COV2.S given once or twice, or placebo on both occasions. Investigators remained blinded to trial group allocation during experiments and outcome assessment.

TCRbeta CDR3 regions were sequenced with the immunoSEQ Assay. After extraction, genomic DNA underwent amplification by bias-controlled multiplex PCR, followed by high-throughput sequencing. As for how the authors treated the data: To quantify the absolute abundance of each unique TCRbeta CDR3 region, sequences were collapsed and filtered. T cell fraction was estimated by normalizing TCRbeta template counts to usable DNA, with usable DNA measured through amplification of reference genes found in all nucleated cells. Repertoire TCRs were annotated as SARS-CoV-2-specific when V gene, CDR3 amino acid sequence and J gene were exactly matched to a known reactive TCR set. MIRA supplied the reference SARS-CoV-2 TCR set, which was filtered for enrichment in COVID-19-positive ImmuneCODE repertoires so that public or cross-reactive TCRs were removed. Using the MIRA antigens, annotated TCRs were further analysed by specific ORF or by position within an ORF. Depth was the summed frequency of annotated unique rearrangements, while breadth was defined as annotated unique rearrangements over total unique productive rearrangements. Two-sided Wilcoxon rank-sum tests were used to compare TCR breadth between groups. The clones in this table, taken by TCRdb from immuneACCESS, are in-frame only. Not every clone is retained; where verified, under half of the shortfall comes from an unresolved V gene, and the cause of the rest is unknown. V and J calls and clone size are as listed in that table; D and trimming were resolved from the DNA. In this sample the table shows about 420,000 clones, approximately 87% of which occur a single time. 3.6% of the sample is in the top ten clones.

The treatment or condition label for this specimen denotes: 19 received Ad26.COV2.S at low or high dose, single or two shots; 5 received placebo; per-sample allocation not given. Repertoires of vaccine and placebo recipients were sequenced from samples collected on day 63 after the first injection. In Cohort 1b, 25 or so adults aged 18-55 years were enrolled at a single site in Boston, USA, between 29 July and 7 August 2020. As a vaccine, Ad26.COV2.S was a replication-incompetent adenovirus type 26 vector that expressed a prefusion-stabilized SARS-CoV-2 spike protein derived from the original Wuhan strain. The paper's findings and limits, for the study overall: Ad26.COV2.S recipients had higher spike-specific TCR breadth than placebo recipients (P = 0.0014). After vaccination, spike-specific CD8+ and CD4+ T cell responses were reported to show substantial breadth. The study lacked the statistical power to compare responses across vaccine doses or regimens. The authors noted that the TCR breadth and depth analyses may have underestimated total T cell responses. Vaccine and placebo recipients had similar non-spike TCR breadth, a finding consistent with the vaccine containing only spike.

Concerning this clone itself: The antigen this receptor binds is unknown. No clone much larger than this one lies a single base away; base qualities are absent.

The CDR3 covers 14 residues, taking in both the cysteine and the phenylalanine. The CDR3 DNA has 42 bases and is translated from base 1. For this chain, trimming is 3 bases at the V end and 5 bases at the J end, and the number of junction bases without a gene match is 5. CDR1 is given as SGDLS and CDR2 as YYNGEE, both from the germline V gene. This receptor was obtained from a person between 18 and 60 years old who received the Ad26.COV2.S COVID-19 vaccine or a placebo. The sequence joins TRBV9 to TRBJ2-7, and TRBD1 aligns with 10 junction nucleotides. This material consisted of peripheral blood, taken in a trial of Ad26.COV2.S vaccine versus placebo. The CDR3 here reads CASSAGQGKDEQYF. The DNA is as follows: TGTGCCAGCAGCGCGGGACAGGGGAAAGACGAGCAGTACTTC.